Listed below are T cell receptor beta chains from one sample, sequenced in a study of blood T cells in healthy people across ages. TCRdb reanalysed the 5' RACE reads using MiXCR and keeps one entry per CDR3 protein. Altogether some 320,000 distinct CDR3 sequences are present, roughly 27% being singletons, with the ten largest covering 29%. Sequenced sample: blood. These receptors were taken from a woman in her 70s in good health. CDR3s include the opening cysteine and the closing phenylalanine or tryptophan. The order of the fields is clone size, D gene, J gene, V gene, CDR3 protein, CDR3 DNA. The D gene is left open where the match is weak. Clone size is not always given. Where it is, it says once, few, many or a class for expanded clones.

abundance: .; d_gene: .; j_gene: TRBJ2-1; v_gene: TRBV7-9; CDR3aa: CASRRTGAQFF; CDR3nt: TGTGCCAGCAGACGAACGGGGGCTCAGTTCTTC
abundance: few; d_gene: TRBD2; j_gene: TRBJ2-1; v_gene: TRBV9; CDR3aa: CASSVTRTSGSRDEQFF; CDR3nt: TGTGCCAGCAGCGTAACCCGGACTAGCGGGAGTAGGGATGAGCAGTTCTTC
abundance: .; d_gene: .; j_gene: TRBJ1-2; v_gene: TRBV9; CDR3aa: CASSYGQQKGGRFLGYTF; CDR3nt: TGTGCCAGCAGCTACGGACAGCAAAAGGGGGGACGATTTCTGGGCTACACCTTC
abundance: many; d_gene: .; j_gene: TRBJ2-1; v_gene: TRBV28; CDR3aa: CASLQGSSYNEQFF; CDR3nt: TGTGCCAGCTTGCAAGGGAGCTCCTACAATGAGCAGTTCTTC
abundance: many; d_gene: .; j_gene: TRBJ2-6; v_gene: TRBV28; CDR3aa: CASRPAGSGANVLTF; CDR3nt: TGTGCCAGCAGACCCGCAGGGTCTGGGGCCAACGTCCTGACTTTC
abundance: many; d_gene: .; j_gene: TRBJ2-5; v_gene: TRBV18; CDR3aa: CASSPWGDGETQYF; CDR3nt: TGTGCCAGCTCACCATGGGGCGATGGAGAGACCCAGTACTTC
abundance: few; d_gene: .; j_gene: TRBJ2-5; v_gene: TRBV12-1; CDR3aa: CASSRKPGQGAQYF; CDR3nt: TGTGCCAGCAGCCGAAAACCGGGACAGGGGGCCCAGTACTTC
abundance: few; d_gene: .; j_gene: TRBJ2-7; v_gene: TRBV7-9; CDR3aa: CASSARGSEQYF; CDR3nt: TGTGCCAGCAGCGCCAGGGGTAGCGAGCAGTACTTC
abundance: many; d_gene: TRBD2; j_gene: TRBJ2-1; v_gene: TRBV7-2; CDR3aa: CASSSGRRGNEQFF; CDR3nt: TGTGCCAGCAGTAGCGGGAGGAGGGGCAATGAGCAGTTCTTC
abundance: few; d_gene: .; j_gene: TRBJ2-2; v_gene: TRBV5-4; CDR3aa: CASSLGLGTGELFF; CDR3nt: TGTGCCAGCAGCTTGGGGCTGGGCACCGGGGAGCTGTTTTTT
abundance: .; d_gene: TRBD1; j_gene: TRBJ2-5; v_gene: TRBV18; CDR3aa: CASSPFPPGDSSEETQYF; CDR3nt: TGTGCCAGCTCACCATTCCCCCCTGGGGACAGTAGTGAAGAGACCCAGTACTTC
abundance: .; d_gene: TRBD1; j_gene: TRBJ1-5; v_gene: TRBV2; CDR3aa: CASSEPGQGRQPQHF; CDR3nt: TGTGCCAGCAGTGAACCGGGACAGGGGCGTCAGCCCCAGCATTTT
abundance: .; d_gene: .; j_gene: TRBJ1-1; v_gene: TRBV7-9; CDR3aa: CASSLSSDSEAFF; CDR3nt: TGTGCCAGCAGCTTATCGTCGGACAGTGAAGCTTTCTTT
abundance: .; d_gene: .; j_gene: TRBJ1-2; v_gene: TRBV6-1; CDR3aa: CASSLPGDGYTF; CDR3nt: TGTGCCAGCAGTCTTCCAGGGGATGGCTACACCTTC
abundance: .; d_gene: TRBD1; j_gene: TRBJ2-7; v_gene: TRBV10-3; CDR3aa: CAIGDRDNSYEQYF; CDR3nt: TGTGCCATCGGGGACAGGGACAACTCCTACGAGCAGTACTTC
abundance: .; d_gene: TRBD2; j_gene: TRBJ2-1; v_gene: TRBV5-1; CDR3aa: CASSSPTSGSSYNEQFF; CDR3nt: TGCGCCAGCAGCTCACCTACTAGCGGGAGCTCCTACAATGAGCAGTTCTTC
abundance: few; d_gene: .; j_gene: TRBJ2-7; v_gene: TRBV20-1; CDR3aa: CSAGVTVSYEQYF; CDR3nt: TGCAGTGCTGGGGTGACTGTATCCTACGAGCAGTACTTC
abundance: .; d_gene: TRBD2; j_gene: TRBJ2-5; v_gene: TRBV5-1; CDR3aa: CASGLVQIAGDPETQYF; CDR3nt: TGCGCCAGCGGCTTGGTCCAAATAGCGGGAGACCCAGAGACCCAGTACTTC
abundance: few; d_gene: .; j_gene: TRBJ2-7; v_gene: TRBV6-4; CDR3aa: CASSDLQYF; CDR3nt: TGTGCCAGCAGTGATTTGCAGTACTTC
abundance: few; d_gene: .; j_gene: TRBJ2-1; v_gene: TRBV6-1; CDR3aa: CASSEDASGGEQFF; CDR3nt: TGTGCCAGCAGTGAGGACGCGTCAGGAGGCGAGCAGTTCTTC
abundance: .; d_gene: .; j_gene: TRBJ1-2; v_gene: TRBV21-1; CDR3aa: CASKLAHYGYTF; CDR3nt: TGTGCCAGCAAGTTAGCCCACTATGGCTACACCTTC
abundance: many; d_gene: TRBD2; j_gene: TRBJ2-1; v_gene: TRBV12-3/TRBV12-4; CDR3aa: CASSKGLAGPNEQFF; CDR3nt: TGTGCCAGCAGTAAGGGACTAGCGGGACCCAATGAGCAGTTCTTC
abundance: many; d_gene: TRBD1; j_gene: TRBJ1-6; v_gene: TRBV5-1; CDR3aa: CASSFTGQGADSPLHF; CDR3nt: TGCGCCAGCAGCTTCACCGGACAGGGGGCTGATTCACCCCTCCACTTT
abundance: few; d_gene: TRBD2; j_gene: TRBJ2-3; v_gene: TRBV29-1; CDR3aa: CSVGGTSSSTDTQYF; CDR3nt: TGCAGCGTTGGAGGGACTAGCAGTAGCACAGATACGCAGTATTTT
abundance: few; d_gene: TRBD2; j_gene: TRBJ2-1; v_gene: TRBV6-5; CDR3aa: CASSSTTSGGNEQFF; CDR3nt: TGTGCCAGCAGTTCTACTACTAGCGGGGGGAATGAGCAGTTCTTC
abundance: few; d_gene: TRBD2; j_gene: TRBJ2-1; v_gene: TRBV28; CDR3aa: CASTPGPAGVVEQFF; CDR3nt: TGTGCCAGCACTCCCGGCCCCGCGGGAGTTGTGGAGCAGTTCTTC
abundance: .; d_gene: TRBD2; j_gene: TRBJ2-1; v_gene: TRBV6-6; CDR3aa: CASSYSGGRARNEQFF; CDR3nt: TGTGCCAGCAGTTACTCGGGCGGGAGGGCCAGGAATGAGCAGTTCTTC
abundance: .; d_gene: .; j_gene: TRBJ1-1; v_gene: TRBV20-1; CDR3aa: CSATPGQRGTEAFF; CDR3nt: TGCAGTGCCACACCGGGGCAAAGGGGCACTGAAGCTTTCTTT
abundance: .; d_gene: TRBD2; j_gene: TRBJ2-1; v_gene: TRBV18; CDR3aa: CASSPSTSGRAVSYNEQFF; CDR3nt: TGTGCCAGCTCACCCTCTACTAGCGGGAGGGCCGTCTCCTACAATGAGCAGTTCTTC
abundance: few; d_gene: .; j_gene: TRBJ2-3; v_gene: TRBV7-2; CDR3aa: CASSLGTGTDTQYF; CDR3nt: TGTGCCAGCAGCTTAGGGACAGGCACAGATACGCAGTATTTT
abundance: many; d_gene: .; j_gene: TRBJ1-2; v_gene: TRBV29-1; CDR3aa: CSVRGGIDGYTF; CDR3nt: TGCAGCGTCAGGGGAGGTATCGATGGCTACACCTTC
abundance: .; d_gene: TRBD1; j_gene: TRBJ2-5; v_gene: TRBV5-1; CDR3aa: CASSWTGWGETQYF; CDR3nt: TGCGCCAGCAGCTGGACAGGTTGGGGCGAGACCCAGTACTTC
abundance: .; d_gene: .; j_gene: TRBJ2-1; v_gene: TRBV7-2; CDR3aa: CASSLGPGHYNEQFF; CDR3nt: TGTGCCAGCAGCTTAGGTCCGGGACACTACAATGAGCAGTTCTTC
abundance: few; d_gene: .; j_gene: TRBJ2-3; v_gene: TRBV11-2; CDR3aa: CASSLGRGGTDTQYF; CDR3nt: TGTGCCAGCAGCTTAGGAAGAGGGGGCACAGATACGCAGTATTTT
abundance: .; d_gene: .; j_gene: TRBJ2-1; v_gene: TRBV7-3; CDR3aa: CASSLQWGVEQFF; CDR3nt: TGTGCCAGCAGCTTACAGTGGGGGGTTGAGCAGTTCTTC
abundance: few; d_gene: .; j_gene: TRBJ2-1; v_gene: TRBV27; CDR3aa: CASSYTSLDEQFF; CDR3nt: TGTGCCAGCAGCTATACTAGCTTAGATGAGCAGTTCTTC
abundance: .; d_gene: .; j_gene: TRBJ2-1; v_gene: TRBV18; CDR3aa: CASSPGTARGRNEQFF; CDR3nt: TGTGCCAGCTCACCAGGAACTGCGCGGGGGCGCAATGAGCAGTTCTTC
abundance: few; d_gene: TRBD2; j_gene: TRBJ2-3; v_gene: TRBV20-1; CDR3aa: CSPRTSGSGTQYF; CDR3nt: TGCAGTCCGCGGACTAGCGGGAGCGGTACGCAGTATTTT
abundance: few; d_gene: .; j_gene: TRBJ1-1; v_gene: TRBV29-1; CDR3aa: CSVGPGRTEAFF; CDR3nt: TGCAGCGTTGGTCCGGGGAGGACTGAAGCTTTCTTT
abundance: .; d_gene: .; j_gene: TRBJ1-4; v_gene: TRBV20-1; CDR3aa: CSAAPNLVNEKLFF; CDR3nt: TGCAGTGCTGCGCCCAACCTAGTGAATGAAAAACTGTTTTTT
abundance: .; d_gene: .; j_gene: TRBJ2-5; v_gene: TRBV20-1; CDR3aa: CSAGSQETQYF; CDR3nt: TGCAGTGCTGGTTCCCAGGAGACCCAGTACTTC
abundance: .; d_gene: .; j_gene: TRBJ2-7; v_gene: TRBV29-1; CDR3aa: CSVGGGGYEQYF; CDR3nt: TGCAGCGTGGGTGGTGGGGGATACGAGCAGTACTTC
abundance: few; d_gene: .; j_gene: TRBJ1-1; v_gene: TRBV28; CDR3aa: CAGSLIVRAEAFF; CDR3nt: TGTGCCGGCAGTTTGATTGTTAGGGCTGAAGCTTTCTTT
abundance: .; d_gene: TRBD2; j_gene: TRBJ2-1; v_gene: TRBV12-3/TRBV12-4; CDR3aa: CASNGGLATYNEQFF; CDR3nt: TGTGCCAGCAATGGAGGACTAGCGACCTACAATGAGCAGTTCTTC
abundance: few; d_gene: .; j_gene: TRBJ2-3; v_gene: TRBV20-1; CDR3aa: CSARGLVSSDTQYF; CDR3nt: TGCAGTGCTAGAGGTCTAGTCAGTTCAGATACGCAGTATTTT